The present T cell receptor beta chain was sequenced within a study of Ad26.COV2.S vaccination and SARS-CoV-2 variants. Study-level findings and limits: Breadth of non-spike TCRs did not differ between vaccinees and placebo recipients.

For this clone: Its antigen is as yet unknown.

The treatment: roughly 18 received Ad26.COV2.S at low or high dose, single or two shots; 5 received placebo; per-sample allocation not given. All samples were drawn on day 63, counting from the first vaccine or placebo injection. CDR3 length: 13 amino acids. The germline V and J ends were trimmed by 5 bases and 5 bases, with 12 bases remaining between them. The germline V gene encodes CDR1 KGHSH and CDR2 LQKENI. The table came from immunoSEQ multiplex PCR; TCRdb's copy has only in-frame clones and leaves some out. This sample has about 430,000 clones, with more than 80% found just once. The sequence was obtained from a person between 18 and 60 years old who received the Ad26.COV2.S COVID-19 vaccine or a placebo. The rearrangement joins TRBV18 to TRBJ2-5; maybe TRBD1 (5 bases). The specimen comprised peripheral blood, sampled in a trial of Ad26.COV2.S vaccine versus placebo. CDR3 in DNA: TGTGCCAGCTCAGATGCAGGGTTTGAGACCCAGTACTTC. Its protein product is CASSDAGFETQYF.